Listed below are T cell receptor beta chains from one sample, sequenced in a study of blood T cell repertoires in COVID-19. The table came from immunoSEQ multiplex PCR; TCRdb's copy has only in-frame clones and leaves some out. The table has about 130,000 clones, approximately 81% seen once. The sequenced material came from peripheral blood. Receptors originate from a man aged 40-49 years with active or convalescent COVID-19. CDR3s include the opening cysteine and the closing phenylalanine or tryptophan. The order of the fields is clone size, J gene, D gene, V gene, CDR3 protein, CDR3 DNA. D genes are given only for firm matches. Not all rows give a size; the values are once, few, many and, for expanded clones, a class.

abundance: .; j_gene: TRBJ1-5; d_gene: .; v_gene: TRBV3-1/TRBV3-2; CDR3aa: CASSQDTGSQPQHF; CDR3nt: TGTGCCAGCAGCCAAGATACAGGTAGTCAGCCCCAGCATTTT
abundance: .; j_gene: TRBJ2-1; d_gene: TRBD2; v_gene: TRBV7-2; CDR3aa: CASSLSSGSVTGNEQFF; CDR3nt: TGTGCCAGCAGTTTGTCTAGCGGGAGCGTAACGGGCAATGAGCAGTTCTTC
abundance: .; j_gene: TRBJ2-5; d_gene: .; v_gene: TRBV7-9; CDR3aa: CASSLMTGSETQYF; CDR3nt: TGTGCCAGCAGCCTAATGACAGGATCGGAGACCCAGTACTTC
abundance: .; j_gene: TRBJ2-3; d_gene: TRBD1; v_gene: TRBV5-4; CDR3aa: CASSPSLDRGTDTQYF; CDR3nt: TGTGCCAGCAGCCCTAGCCTGGACAGGGGTACAGATACGCAGTATTTT
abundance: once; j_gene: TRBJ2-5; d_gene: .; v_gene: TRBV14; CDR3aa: CASSQYLALGETQYF; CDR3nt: TGTGCCAGCAGCCAATATCTAGCCCTCGGGGAGACCCAGTACTTC
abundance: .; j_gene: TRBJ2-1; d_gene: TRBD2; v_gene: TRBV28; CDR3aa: CASSPSGVNEQFF; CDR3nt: TGTGCCAGCAGTCCTAGCGGGGTGAATGAGCAGTTCTTC
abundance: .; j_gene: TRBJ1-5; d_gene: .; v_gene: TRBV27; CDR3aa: CASSLGAGSSNQPQHF; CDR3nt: TGTGCCAGCAGTTTAGGGGCAGGGTCTAGCAATCAGCCCCAGCATTTT
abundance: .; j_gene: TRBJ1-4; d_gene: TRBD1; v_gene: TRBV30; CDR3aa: CAWSDRGGVDEKLFF; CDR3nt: TGTGCCTGGAGTGACAGGGGCGGGGTGGATGAAAAACTGTTTTTT
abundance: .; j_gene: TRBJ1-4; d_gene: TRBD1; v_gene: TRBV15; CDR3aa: CATSHRQGVNEKLFF; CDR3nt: TGTGCCACCAGCCACCGACAGGGGGTTAATGAAAAACTGTTTTTT
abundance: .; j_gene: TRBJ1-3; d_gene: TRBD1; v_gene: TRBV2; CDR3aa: CASSLTGGTGNTIYF; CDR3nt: TGTGCCAGCAGTCTAACAGGGGGCACTGGAAACACCATATATTTT
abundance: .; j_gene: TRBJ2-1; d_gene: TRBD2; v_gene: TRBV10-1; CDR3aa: CASSESRGGRTNEQFF; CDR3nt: TGCGCCAGCAGTGAGTCGAGGGGCGGGAGGACCAATGAGCAGTTCTTC
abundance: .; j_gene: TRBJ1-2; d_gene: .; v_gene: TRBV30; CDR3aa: CAWSSDSNYGYTF; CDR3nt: TGTGCCTGGAGCTCTGACAGTAACTATGGCTACACCTTC
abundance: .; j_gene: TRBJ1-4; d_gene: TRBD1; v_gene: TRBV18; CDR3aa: CASSPRDRIEKLFF; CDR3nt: TGTGCCAGCTCACCCCGGGACAGGATTGAAAAACTGTTTTTT
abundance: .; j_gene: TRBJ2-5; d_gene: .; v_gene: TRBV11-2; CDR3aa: CASSALGLQETQYF; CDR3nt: TGTGCCAGCAGCGCGTTGGGACTCCAAGAGACCCAGTACTTC
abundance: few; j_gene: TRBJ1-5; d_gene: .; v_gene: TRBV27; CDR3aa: CASSWDMRYQPQHF; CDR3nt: TGTGCCAGCAGTTGGGACATGCGCTATCAGCCCCAGCATTTT
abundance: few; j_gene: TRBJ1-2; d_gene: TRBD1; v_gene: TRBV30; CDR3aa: CAWGTGLGYGYTF; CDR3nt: TGTGCCTGGGGGACAGGGCTCGGCTATGGCTACACCTTC
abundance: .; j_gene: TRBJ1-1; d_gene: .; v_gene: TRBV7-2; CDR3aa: CASSWGGGMNTEAFF; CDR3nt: TGTGCCAGCAGCTGGGGCGGGGGAATGAACACTGAAGCTTTCTTT
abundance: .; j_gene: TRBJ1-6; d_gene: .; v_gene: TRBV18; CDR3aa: CASSPEGAPTLYNSPLHF; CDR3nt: TGTGCCAGCTCACCCGAGGGCGCACCGACCCTTTATAATTCACCCCTCCACTTT
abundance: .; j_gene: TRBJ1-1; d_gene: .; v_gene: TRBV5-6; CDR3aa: CASSFYTNTEAFF; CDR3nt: TGTGCCAGCAGCTTTTACACGAACACTGAAGCTTTCTTT
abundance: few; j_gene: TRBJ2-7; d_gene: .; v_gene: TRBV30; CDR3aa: CAWSVRRVGEQYF; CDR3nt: TGTGCCTGGAGTGTACGGAGGGTCGGCGAGCAGTACTTC
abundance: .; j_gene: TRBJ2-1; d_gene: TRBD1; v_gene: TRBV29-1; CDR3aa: CSGTGYSQSNEQFF; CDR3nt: TGCAGCGGGACAGGGTACAGCCAAAGCAATGAGCAGTTCTTC
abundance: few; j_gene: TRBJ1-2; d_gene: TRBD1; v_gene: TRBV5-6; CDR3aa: CASGRGDYGYTF; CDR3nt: TGTGCCAGCGGCAGGGGGGACTATGGCTACACCTTC
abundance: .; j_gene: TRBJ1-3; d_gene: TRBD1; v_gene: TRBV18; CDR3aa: CASSPGQGNPSGNTIYF; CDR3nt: TGTGCCAGCTCACCGGGACAGGGTAACCCCTCTGGAAACACCATATATTTT
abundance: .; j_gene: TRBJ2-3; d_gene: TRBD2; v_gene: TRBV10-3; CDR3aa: CAIAPSPSGRRDTQYF; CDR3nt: TGTGCCATCGCTCCTTCCCCTAGCGGGAGGAGAGATACGCAGTATTTT
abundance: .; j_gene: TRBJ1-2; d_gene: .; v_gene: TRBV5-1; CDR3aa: CASGSDILYGYTF; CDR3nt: TGCGCCAGCGGTTCCGACATACTCTATGGCTACACCTTC
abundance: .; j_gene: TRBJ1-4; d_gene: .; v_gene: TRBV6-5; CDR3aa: CASTKKGEWEKLFF; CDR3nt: TGTGCCAGCACTAAGAAGGGGGAATGGGAAAAACTGTTTTTT
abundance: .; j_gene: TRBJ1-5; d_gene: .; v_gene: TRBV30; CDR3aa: CAWSGGRRQPQHF; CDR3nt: TGTGCCTGGAGTGGAGGGCGGCGTCAGCCCCAGCATTTT
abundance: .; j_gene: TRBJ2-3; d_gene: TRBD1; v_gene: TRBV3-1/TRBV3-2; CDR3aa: CASSPQGNTQYF; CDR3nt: TGTGCCAGCAGCCCACAGGGGAATACGCAGTATTTT
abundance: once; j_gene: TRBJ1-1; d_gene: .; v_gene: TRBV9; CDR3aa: CASSVLARVDTEAFF; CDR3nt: TGTGCCAGCAGCGTGTTGGCCAGGGTGGACACTGAAGCTTTCTTT
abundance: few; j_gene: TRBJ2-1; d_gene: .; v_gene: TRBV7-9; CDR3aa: CASSLLSEQFF; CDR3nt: TGTGCCAGCAGCTTACTCAGTGAGCAGTTCTTC
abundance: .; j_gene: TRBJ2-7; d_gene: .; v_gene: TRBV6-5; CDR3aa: CASRRASQAYEQYF; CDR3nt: TGTGCCAGCAGGAGGGCGAGCCAGGCCTACGAGCAGTACTTC
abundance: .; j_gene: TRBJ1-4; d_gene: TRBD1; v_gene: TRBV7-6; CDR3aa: CASSGLPGTGGEKLFF; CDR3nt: TGTGCCAGCAGCGGCCTACCCGGGACAGGGGGAGAAAAACTGTTTTTT
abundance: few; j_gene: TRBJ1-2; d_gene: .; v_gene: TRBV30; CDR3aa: CAWRGATFLWGYTF; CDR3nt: TGTGCCTGGAGGGGTGCGACATTCCTATGGGGCTACACCTTC
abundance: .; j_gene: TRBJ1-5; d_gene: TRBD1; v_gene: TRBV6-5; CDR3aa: CASRRGQGHQPQHF; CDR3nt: TGTGCCAGCAGAAGGGGACAGGGACATCAGCCCCAGCATTTT
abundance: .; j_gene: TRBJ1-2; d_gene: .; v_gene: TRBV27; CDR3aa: CASSSATGFYGYTF; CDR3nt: TGTGCCAGCAGTTCCGCGACAGGATTCTATGGCTACACCTTC
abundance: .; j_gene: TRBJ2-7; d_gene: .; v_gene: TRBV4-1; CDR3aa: CASSHRHDRSYEQYF; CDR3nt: TGCGCCAGCAGCCACAGACACGACAGGTCCTACGAGCAGTACTTC
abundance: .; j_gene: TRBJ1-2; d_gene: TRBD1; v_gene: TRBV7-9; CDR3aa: CASSLMTMGQGAHGYTF; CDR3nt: TGTGCCAGCAGCTTAATGACTATGGGACAGGGGGCACACGGCTACACCTTC
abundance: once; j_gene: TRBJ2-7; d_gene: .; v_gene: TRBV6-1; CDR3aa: CASSAEGGPGSYEQYF; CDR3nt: TGTGCCAGCAGTGCAGAAGGGGGTCCGGGGTCCTACGAGCAGTACTTC
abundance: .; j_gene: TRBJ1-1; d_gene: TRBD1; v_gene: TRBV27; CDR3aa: CASSLIGTGSEAFF; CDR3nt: TGTGCCAGCAGTTTAATTGGGACAGGGAGTGAAGCTTTCTTT
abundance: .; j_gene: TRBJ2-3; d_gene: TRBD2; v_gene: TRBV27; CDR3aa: CASSFTSGGSTDTQYF; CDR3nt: TGTGCCAGCAGTTTTACTAGCGGGGGGAGCACAGATACGCAGTATTTT
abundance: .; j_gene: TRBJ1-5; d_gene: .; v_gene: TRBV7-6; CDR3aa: CASSHPGGRGLSNQPQHF; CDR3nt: TGTGCCAGCAGTCACCCTGGGGGAAGGGGACTTAGCAATCAGCCCCAGCATTTT
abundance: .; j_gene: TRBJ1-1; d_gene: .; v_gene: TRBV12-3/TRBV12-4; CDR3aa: CASSLDSITEAFF; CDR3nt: TGTGCCAGCAGTTTGGACTCCATCACTGAAGCTTTCTTT
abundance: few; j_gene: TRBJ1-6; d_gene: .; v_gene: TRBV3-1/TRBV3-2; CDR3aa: CASSQDRENSPLHF; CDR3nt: TGTGCCAGCAGCCAAGATCGGGAGAATTCACCCCTCCACTTT
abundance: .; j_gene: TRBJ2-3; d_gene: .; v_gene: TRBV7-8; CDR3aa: CASSRGQISTDTQYF; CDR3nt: TGTGCCAGCAGCCGCGGACAGATCAGCACAGATACGCAGTATTTT
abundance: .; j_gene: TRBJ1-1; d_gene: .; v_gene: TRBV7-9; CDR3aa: CASSPRDFYTEAFF; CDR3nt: TGTGCCAGCAGCCCCCGGGACTTTTACACTGAAGCTTTCTTT
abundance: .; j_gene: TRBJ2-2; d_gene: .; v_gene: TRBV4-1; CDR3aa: CASSQGTPTGELFF; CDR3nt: TGCGCCAGCAGCCAAGGCACACCCACCGGGGAGCTGTTTTTT
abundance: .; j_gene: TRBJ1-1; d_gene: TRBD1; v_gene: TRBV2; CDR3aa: CASSVGQYEAFF; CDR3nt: TGTGCCAGCAGTGTGGGACAGTATGAAGCTTTCTTT
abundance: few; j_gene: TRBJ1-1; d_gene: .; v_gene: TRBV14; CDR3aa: CASSATGTLNTEAFF; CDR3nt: TGTGCCAGCAGCGCAACCGGGACTTTGAACACTGAAGCTTTCTTT
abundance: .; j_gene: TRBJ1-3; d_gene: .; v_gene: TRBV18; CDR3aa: CASSPPEGGTGNTIYF; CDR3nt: TGTGCCAGCTCACCGCCCGAGGGAGGGACTGGAAACACCATATATTTT
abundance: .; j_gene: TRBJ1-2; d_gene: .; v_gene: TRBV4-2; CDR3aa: CASSVSANYGYTF; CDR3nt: TGTGCCAGCAGCGTGTCTGCTAACTATGGCTACACCTTC
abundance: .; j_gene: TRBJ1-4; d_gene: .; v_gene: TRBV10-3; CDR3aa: CASALGREGEKLFF; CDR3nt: TGTGCCAGCGCCCTCGGGAGGGAGGGGGAAAAACTGTTTTTT
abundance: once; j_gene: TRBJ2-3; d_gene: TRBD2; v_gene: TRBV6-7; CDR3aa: CASSYVLAGGRGDTQYF; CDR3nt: TGTGCCAGCAGTTACGTCCTAGCGGGAGGGAGGGGAGATACGCAGTATTTT
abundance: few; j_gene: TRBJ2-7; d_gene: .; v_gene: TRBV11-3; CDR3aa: CASSLGTVIGEQYF; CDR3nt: TGTGCCAGCAGCTTAGGGACAGTCATCGGCGAGCAGTACTTC
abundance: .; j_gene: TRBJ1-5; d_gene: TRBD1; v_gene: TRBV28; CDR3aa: CASSLRRGQDQPQHF; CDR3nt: TGTGCCAGCAGTTTAAGGAGGGGACAGGATCAGCCCCAGCATTTT